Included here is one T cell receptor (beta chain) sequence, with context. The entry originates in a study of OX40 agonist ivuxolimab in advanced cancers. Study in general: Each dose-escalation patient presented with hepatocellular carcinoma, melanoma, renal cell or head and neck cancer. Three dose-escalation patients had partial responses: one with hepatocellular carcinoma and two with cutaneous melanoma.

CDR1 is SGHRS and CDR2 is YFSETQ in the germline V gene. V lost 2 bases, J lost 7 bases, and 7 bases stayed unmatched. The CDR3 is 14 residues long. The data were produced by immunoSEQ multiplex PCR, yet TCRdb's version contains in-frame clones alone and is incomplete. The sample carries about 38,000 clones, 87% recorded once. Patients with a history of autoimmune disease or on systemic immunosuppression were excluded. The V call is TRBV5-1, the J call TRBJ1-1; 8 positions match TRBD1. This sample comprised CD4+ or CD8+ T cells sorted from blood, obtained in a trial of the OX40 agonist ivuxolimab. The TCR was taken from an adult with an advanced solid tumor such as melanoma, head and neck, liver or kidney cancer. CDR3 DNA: TGCGCCAGCAGCTTAGACGGACAGGGTGGTGAAGCTTTCTTT. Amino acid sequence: CASSLDGQGGEAFF.